Below are 3 T cell receptor beta chains sequenced from a single sample in a study of blood T cell repertoires in COVID-19 (dated by TCRdb to the early 2020s). Receptors were amplified or captured by the immunoSEQ multiplex PCR assay. Here the immuneACCESS table is served through TCRdb, limited to in-frame sequences with V and J called. Missing clones are a known gap in these copies; in checked studies unresolved V genes cover under half, and the rest lacks a known reason. This sample lists approximately 150,000 clones; roughly 87% were detected once. The ten most abundant clones make up around 1.2% of the sample. The sequenced material came from PBMCs or T cells enriched from blood (not recorded which). The receptors were sampled from a human donor with acute COVID-19. The donor label of this sample is uncertain.

CDR3 sequence: CASGGSSSYEQYF. CDR3 coding DNA: TGTGCCAGTGGAGGGAGTAGTTCCTACGAGCAGTACTTC. The V call is TRBV19, the J call TRBJ2-7; D may be TRBD2 (6 bases). Germline CDR1 and CDR2: LNHDA and SQIVND (reference sequence). With 8 bases removed from V and 1 base from J, the gap between germline ends came to 12 bases. The CDR3 runs 13 residues. Using reference TRBV19 and TRBJ2-7 for the parts outside the CDR3, the full variable domain is DGGITQSPKYLFRKEGQNVTLSCEQNLNHDAMYWYRQDPGQGLRLIYYSQIVNDFQKGDIAEGYSVSREKKESFPLTVTSAQKNPTAFYLCASGGSSSYEQYFGPGTRLTVT.

J is TRBJ1-4 and V is TRBV3-1 (or the pseudogene TRBV3-2); 9 nucleotides match TRBD1. The junction had 2 bases not matched to a gene; V was cut back by 4 bases and J by 2 bases. The length of the CDR3 is 15 residues. Germline-derived CDR1 and CDR2 are LGHDT and YNNKEL (reference sequence). The CDR3 DNA follows: TGTGCCAGCAGCCTAACAGGGGGCACTAATGAAAAACTGTTTTTT. This translates into CASSLTGGTNEKLFF.

The CDR3 DNA reads TGTGCCAGTATGAGACCCGGGATAGACGAAAAACTGTTTTTT. Translated, it gives CASMRPGIDEKLFF. The chain has TRBV19 and TRBJ1-4; D is unresolved. V lost 7 bases, J lost 8 bases, and 17 bases lay in between. The CDR3 runs to 14 residues. Per the germline V gene, CDR1 is LNHDA and CDR2 is SQIVND (reference sequence).